A selection of T cell receptor beta chains follows, all from one sample in a study of blood T cells in healthy people across ages. TCRdb re-called the 5' RACE reads through MiXCR, storing one row per CDR3 protein. The data show hundreds of thousands of distinct CDR3 sequences, with about 30% seen just once and approximately 14% held by the top ten. Material: blood. Receptors originate from a woman older than 75 in good health. CDR3s include the opening cysteine and the closing phenylalanine or tryptophan. Each record gives: J gene, V gene, clone size, D gene, CDR3 protein, CDR3 DNA. D genes are given only for firm matches. Clone size is stated in some rows and not others, as once, few, many or a class when expanded.

J: TRBJ1-1; V: TRBV20-1; size: -; D: -; CDR3: CSATSEGVNTEAFF; DNA: TGCAGTGCTACTAGTGAGGGGGTGAACACTGAAGCTTTCTTT
J: TRBJ2-4; V: TRBV5-1; size: many; D: -; CDR3: CASSTSWGLAKNIQYF; DNA: TGCGCCAGCAGCACCTCCTGGGGGTTAGCCAAAAACATTCAGTACTTC
J: TRBJ1-4; V: TRBV5-1; size: few; D: TRBD1; CDR3: CASSQMTGGNEKLFF; DNA: TGCGCCAGCAGCCAAATGACAGGGGGAAATGAAAAACTGTTTTTT
J: TRBJ2-5; V: TRBV5-1; size: -; D: -; CDR3: CASSLARIHGQETQYF; DNA: TGCGCCAGCAGCTTGGCCAGGATTCATGGACAAGAGACCCAGTACTTC
J: TRBJ1-3; V: TRBV6-2/TRBV6-3; size: -; D: -; CDR3: CASSYRTLTGNTIYF; DNA: TGTGCCAGCAGTTACCGGACCCTAACTGGAAACACCATATATTTT
J: TRBJ2-3; V: TRBV27; size: -; D: TRBD2; CDR3: CANSSPSGTTDTQYF; DNA: TGTGCCAACAGTTCCCCTAGCGGTACCACAGATACGCAGTATTTT
J: TRBJ1-5; V: TRBV4-3; size: -; D: -; CDR3: CASSEEQGNQPQHF; DNA: TGCGCCAGCAGCGAAGAACAGGGAAATCAGCCCCAGCATTTT
J: TRBJ2-5; V: TRBV4-2; size: many; D: -; CDR3: CASSQMIGGSGQETQYF; DNA: TGTGCCAGCAGCCAAATGATTGGTGGGTCCGGTCAAGAGACCCAGTACTTC
J: TRBJ2-3; V: TRBV2; size: -; D: -; CDR3: CASSEAETRSDTQYF; DNA: TGTGCCAGCAGTGAGGCAGAGACACGATCAGATACGCAGTATTTT
J: TRBJ2-1; V: TRBV3-1; size: -; D: TRBD2; CDR3: CASRLRGGSYNEQFF; DNA: TGTGCCAGCAGGTTGCGGGGGGGCTCCTACAATGAGCAGTTCTTC
J: TRBJ2-5; V: TRBV7-2; size: many; D: -; CDR3: CASSLLTGAATQYF; DNA: TGTGCCAGCAGCTTACTAACGGGGGCAGCCACCCAGTACTTC
J: TRBJ2-7; V: TRBV30; size: few; D: -; CDR3: CAWGGNYEQYF; DNA: TGTGCCTGGGGCGGAAACTACGAGCAGTACTTC
J: TRBJ2-3; V: TRBV20-1; size: many; D: TRBD2; CDR3: CSAYINTLAGATDTQYF; DNA: TGCAGTGCTTATATCAATACACTAGCGGGGGCCACAGATACGCAGTATTTT
J: TRBJ1-1; V: TRBV4-3; size: many; D: -; CDR3: CASSQEGRAGAFF; DNA: TGCGCCAGCAGCCAAGAAGGACGGGCGGGCGCTTTCTTT
J: TRBJ2-3; V: TRBV12-3/TRBV12-4; size: -; D: TRBD2; CDR3: CASATSGSLTDTQYF; DNA: TGTGCCAGTGCCACTAGCGGTTCACTCACAGATACGCAGTATTTT
J: TRBJ2-1; V: TRBV12-3/TRBV12-4; size: many; D: TRBD2; CDR3: CASSLRGVRPGSSYNEQFF; DNA: TGTGCCAGCAGTTTACGGGGGGTCCGACCGGGGAGCTCCTACAATGAGCAGTTCTTC
J: TRBJ1-6; V: TRBV12-3/TRBV12-4; size: many; D: -; CDR3: CASSLGGVRNSPLHF; DNA: TGTGCCAGCAGTTTAGGCGGGGTGCGAAATTCACCCCTCCACTTT